A selection of T cell receptor beta chains follows, all from one sample in a study of shared clonotypes between healthy human individuals. Produced via immunoSEQ multiplex PCR; TCRdb's table is partial and in-frame only. The sample includes a few million clones, 85% to 95% of them seen just once. Sequencing was performed on naive CD4+ T cells sorted from blood. All receptors derive from a man between 18 and 35 years old in good health. CDR3s include the opening cysteine and the closing phenylalanine or tryptophan. The order of the fields is V gene, D gene, J gene, clone size, CDR3 protein, CDR3 DNA. A D gene is named only where the DNA matches it firmly. Not all rows give a size; the values are once, few, many and, for expanded clones, a class.

V gene: TRBV28; D gene: -; J gene: TRBJ1-4; clone size: -; CDR3 protein: CASSSSQGGEKLFF; CDR3 DNA: -
V gene: TRBV5-8; D gene: TRBD2; J gene: TRBJ2-3; clone size: -; CDR3 protein: CASRVTSGRTQYF; CDR3 DNA: TGTGCCAGCAGGGTGACTAGCGGACGCACGCAGTATTTT
V gene: TRBV10-3; D gene: TRBD1; J gene: TRBJ1-5; clone size: once; CDR3 protein: CAISGGTEGNQPQHF; CDR3 DNA: TGTGCCATCAGTGGTGGGACAGAGGGCAATCAGCCCCAGCATTTT
V gene: TRBV7-9; D gene: -; J gene: TRBJ2-5; clone size: -; CDR3 protein: CASNRRGSETQYF; CDR3 DNA: TGTGCCAGCAACCGAAGAGGGTCAGAGACCCAGTACTTC
V gene: TRBV28; D gene: -; J gene: TRBJ1-5; clone size: -; CDR3 protein: CASSLTHQPQHF; CDR3 DNA: TGTGCCAGCAGTTTAACCCATCAGCCCCAGCATTTT
V gene: TRBV6-1; D gene: -; J gene: TRBJ1-2; clone size: -; CDR3 protein: CASRVWEDYGYTF; CDR3 DNA: TGTGCCAGCAGGGTCTGGGAAGACTATGGCTACACCTTC
V gene: TRBV5-1; D gene: TRBD2; J gene: TRBJ2-7; clone size: -; CDR3 protein: CASSHTSGHYEQYF; CDR3 DNA: TGCGCCAGCAGCCACACTAGCGGCCACTACGAGCAGTACTTC
V gene: TRBV10-1; D gene: TRBD2; J gene: TRBJ2-2; clone size: -; CDR3 protein: CASSEWTSPTGGELFF; CDR3 DNA: TGCGCCAGCAGTGAGTGGACTAGTCCTACCGGCGGGGAGCTGTTTTTT
V gene: TRBV7-9; D gene: -; J gene: TRBJ1-5; clone size: -; CDR3 protein: CASSSPGTPGGQPQHF; CDR3 DNA: TGTGCCAGCAGCTCCCCCGGGACCCCGGGGGGACAGCCCCAGCATTTT
V gene: TRBV6-5; D gene: TRBD1; J gene: TRBJ2-7; clone size: -; CDR3 protein: CASRRQGEPYEQYF; CDR3 DNA: TGTGCCAGCAGGAGACAGGGAGAACCCTACGAGCAGTACTTC
V gene: TRBV7-2; D gene: -; J gene: TRBJ2-7; clone size: -; CDR3 protein: CASSLRPDYSYEQYF; CDR3 DNA: TGTGCCAGCAGCTTACGCCCGGACTACTCCTACGAGCAGTACTTC
V gene: TRBV2; D gene: TRBD2; J gene: TRBJ2-7; clone size: -; CDR3 protein: CASTWGGTKGYEQYF; CDR3 DNA: TGTGCCAGCACTTGGGGAGGGACCAAGGGGTACGAGCAGTACTTC
V gene: TRBV6-1; D gene: TRBD1; J gene: TRBJ1-2; clone size: -; CDR3 protein: CASSEESLGQAIYGYTF; CDR3 DNA: TGTGCCAGCAGTGAAGAGTCTCTGGGACAGGCAATTTATGGCTACACCTTC
V gene: TRBV5-1; D gene: TRBD2; J gene: TRBJ2-1; clone size: -; CDR3 protein: CASSPSGRTNEQFF; CDR3 DNA: TGCGCCAGCAGCCCAAGCGGGAGAACGAATGAGCAGTTCTTC
V gene: TRBV30; D gene: -; J gene: TRBJ1-6; clone size: -; CDR3 protein: CAWSNGDSPLHF; CDR3 DNA: TGTGCCTGGAGCAACGGAGACTCACCCCTCCACTTT
V gene: TRBV9; D gene: TRBD2; J gene: TRBJ2-5; clone size: -; CDR3 protein: CASSASGTAETQYF; CDR3 DNA: TGTGCCAGCAGCGCTAGCGGGACAGCGGAGACCCAGTACTTC
V gene: TRBV4-2; D gene: TRBD1; J gene: TRBJ2-5; clone size: -; CDR3 protein: CASSHQEGRQGAWETQYF; CDR3 DNA: TGTGCCAGCAGCCACCAAGAAGGAAGACAGGGGGCTTGGGAGACCCAGTACTTC
V gene: TRBV30; D gene: -; J gene: TRBJ2-3; clone size: -; CDR3 protein: CAWSLEWGTDTQYF; CDR3 DNA: TGTGCCTGGAGCCTAGAGTGGGGCACAGATACGCAGTATTTT
V gene: TRBV5-4; D gene: -; J gene: TRBJ1-1; clone size: -; CDR3 protein: CASSLDVTEAFF; CDR3 DNA: TGTGCCAGCAGCTTGGATGTCACTGAAGCTTTCTTT
V gene: TRBV13; D gene: -; J gene: TRBJ2-4; clone size: -; CDR3 protein: CASSSGDVTKNIQYF; CDR3 DNA: TGTGCCAGCAGCTCAGGGGATGTCACCAAAAACATTCAGTACTTC
V gene: TRBV6-6; D gene: -; J gene: TRBJ1-5; clone size: -; CDR3 protein: CASSPGGAENPQHF; CDR3 DNA: TGTGCCAGCAGCCCGGGGGGGGCGGAAAATCCCCAGCATTTT
V gene: TRBV23-1; D gene: -; J gene: TRBJ2-4; clone size: -; CDR3 protein: CASSPLSSGTKNIQYF; CDR3 DNA: TGCGCCAGCAGCCCCCTTAGTTCCGGAACCAAAAACATTCAGTACTTC
V gene: TRBV5-1; D gene: -; J gene: TRBJ1-1; clone size: -; CDR3 protein: CASSFAGMNTEAFF; CDR3 DNA: TGCGCCAGCAGCTTTGCAGGGATGAACACTGAAGCTTTCTTT
V gene: TRBV2; D gene: TRBD2; J gene: TRBJ2-1; clone size: -; CDR3 protein: CASRRGLADGDEQFF; CDR3 DNA: TGTGCCAGCAGGCGGGGACTAGCGGACGGCGATGAGCAGTTCTTC
V gene: TRBV5-1; D gene: -; J gene: TRBJ1-1; clone size: -; CDR3 protein: CASSVSPTEAFF; CDR3 DNA: TGCGCCAGCAGCGTGAGCCCGACTGAAGCTTTCTTT
V gene: TRBV30; D gene: TRBD1; J gene: TRBJ1-5; clone size: -; CDR3 protein: CAWSVRDRGDNQPQHF; CDR3 DNA: TGTGCCTGGAGTGTACGGGACAGGGGGGACAATCAGCCCCAGCATTTT
V gene: TRBV5-6; D gene: TRBD1; J gene: TRBJ2-7; clone size: -; CDR3 protein: CASSLLGQGTYEQYF; CDR3 DNA: TGTGCCAGCAGCTTGTTGGGACAGGGCACCTACGAGCAGTACTTC
V gene: TRBV10-3; D gene: -; J gene: TRBJ2-1; clone size: -; CDR3 protein: CAISESNEQFF; CDR3 DNA: TGTGCCATCAGTGAAAGCAATGAGCAGTTCTTC
V gene: TRBV2; D gene: TRBD1; J gene: TRBJ2-7; clone size: -; CDR3 protein: CASRGDRVRQYF; CDR3 DNA: TGTGCCAGCAGGGGGGACAGGGTTCGGCAGTACTTC
V gene: TRBV7-2; D gene: TRBD2; J gene: TRBJ2-7; clone size: -; CDR3 protein: CASRSTGTSGYEQYF; CDR3 DNA: TGTGCCAGCAGGTCTACCGGGACTAGCGGCTACGAGCAGTACTTC
V gene: TRBV6-6; D gene: -; J gene: TRBJ2-7; clone size: once; CDR3 protein: CASSYGGPPVEQYF; CDR3 DNA: TGTGCCAGCAGTTACGGGGGACCTCCCGTCGAGCAGTACTTC
V gene: TRBV5-4; D gene: TRBD1; J gene: TRBJ2-2; clone size: -; CDR3 protein: CASSFLGQGIGELFF; CDR3 DNA: TGTGCCAGCAGCTTCCTCGGACAGGGGATCGGGGAGCTGTTTTTT
V gene: TRBV5-1; D gene: TRBD2; J gene: TRBJ2-1; clone size: -; CDR3 protein: CASSAVLAGYNEQFF; CDR3 DNA: TGCGCCAGCAGCGCTGTGCTAGCGGGATACAATGAGCAGTTCTTC
V gene: TRBV27; D gene: -; J gene: TRBJ2-6; clone size: -; CDR3 protein: CASSLDLGSGANVLTF; CDR3 DNA: TGTGCCAGCAGCCTTGATTTAGGGTCTGGGGCCAACGTCCTGACTTTC
V gene: TRBV19; D gene: TRBD1; J gene: TRBJ2-2; clone size: -; CDR3 protein: CATGRTGYTGELFF; CDR3 DNA: TGTGCCACCGGTCGGACAGGGTATACCGGGGAGCTGTTTTTT
V gene: TRBV6-6; D gene: -; J gene: TRBJ1-2; clone size: -; CDR3 protein: CASRKGTKLGYGYTF; CDR3 DNA: TGTGCCAGCAGGAAGGGGACGAAGCTAGGCTATGGCTACACCTTC
V gene: TRBV10-2; D gene: -; J gene: TRBJ1-1; clone size: -; CDR3 protein: CASGRQGNTEAFF; CDR3 DNA: TGCGCCAGCGGAAGGCAGGGGAACACTGAAGCTTTCTTT
V gene: TRBV12-5; D gene: -; J gene: TRBJ1-4; clone size: -; CDR3 protein: CASGLGRVGPTNEKLFF; CDR3 DNA: TGTGCTAGTGGTTTGGGCCGTGTAGGACCAACTAATGAAAAACTGTTTTTT
V gene: TRBV4-1; D gene: -; J gene: TRBJ2-3; clone size: -; CDR3 protein: CASSQVLFEGTDTQYF; CDR3 DNA: TGCGCCAGCAGCCAAGTTCTATTCGAAGGCACAGATACGCAGTATTTT
V gene: TRBV18; D gene: -; J gene: TRBJ2-3; clone size: -; CDR3 protein: CASSPNTQDTQYF; CDR3 DNA: TGTGCCAGCTCACCCAACACCCAAGATACGCAGTATTTT
V gene: TRBV7-2; D gene: -; J gene: TRBJ1-2; clone size: few; CDR3 protein: CASSLVSDLYGYTF; CDR3 DNA: TGTGCCAGCAGCTTAGTGTCAGACCTCTATGGCTACACCTTC
V gene: TRBV7-2; D gene: -; J gene: TRBJ2-5; clone size: -; CDR3 protein: CASSLAGVQETQYF; CDR3 DNA: TGTGCCAGCAGCTTAGCGGGAGTTCAGGAGACCCAGTACTTC
V gene: TRBV5-4; D gene: TRBD2; J gene: TRBJ2-7; clone size: -; CDR3 protein: CASSRPGLAVSHEQYF; CDR3 DNA: TGTGCCAGCAGCCGACCGGGACTAGCTGTTTCCCACGAGCAGTACTTC
V gene: TRBV6-1; D gene: TRBD2; J gene: TRBJ2-5; clone size: -; CDR3 protein: CACGGAGETQYF; CDR3 DNA: TGTGCCTGCGGGGGGGCCGGGGAGACCCAGTACTTC
V gene: TRBV30; D gene: -; J gene: TRBJ1-5; clone size: few; CDR3 protein: CAWSADSNQPQHF; CDR3 DNA: TGTGCCTGGAGTGCGGATAGCAATCAGCCCCAGCATTTT
V gene: TRBV7-2; D gene: TRBD2; J gene: TRBJ2-7; clone size: once; CDR3 protein: CASSAGLAQTEQYF; CDR3 DNA: TGTGCCAGCAGCGCGGGACTAGCGCAGACCGAGCAGTACTTC
V gene: TRBV28; D gene: TRBD2; J gene: TRBJ2-7; clone size: -; CDR3 protein: CASSLGGDPGYEQYF; CDR3 DNA: TGTGCCAGCAGTTTGGGGGGGGACCCGGGGTACGAGCAGTACTTC
V gene: TRBV19; D gene: -; J gene: TRBJ1-1; clone size: -; CDR3 protein: CASSTPGGVNTEAFF; CDR3 DNA: TGTGCCAGTAGTACCCCCGGGGGGGTGAACACTGAAGCTTTCTTT
V gene: TRBV9; D gene: -; J gene: TRBJ2-2; clone size: -; CDR3 protein: CASSGPGLNTGELFF; CDR3 DNA: TGTGCCAGCAGCGGACCGGGATTGAACACCGGGGAGCTGTTTTTT
V gene: TRBV5-1; D gene: TRBD1; J gene: TRBJ2-1; clone size: -; CDR3 protein: CASSRGTGGNNEQFF; CDR3 DNA: TGCGCCAGCAGCAGAGGGACAGGGGGTAACAATGAGCAGTTCTTC
V gene: TRBV18; D gene: -; J gene: TRBJ1-1; clone size: -; CDR3 protein: CASSRQALEAFF; CDR3 DNA: TGTGCCAGCTCTCGACAGGCACTGGAAGCTTTCTTT
V gene: TRBV5-1; D gene: -; J gene: TRBJ1-5; clone size: -; CDR3 protein: CASSLEGPIGNQPQHF; CDR3 DNA: TGCGCCAGCAGCTTGGAAGGGCCAATAGGCAATCAGCCCCAGCATTTT
V gene: TRBV6-1; D gene: -; J gene: TRBJ2-7; clone size: -; CDR3 protein: CASSAETMVPYEQYF; CDR3 DNA: TGTGCCAGCAGTGCCGAGACTATGGTGCCCTACGAGCAGTACTTC
V gene: TRBV19; D gene: -; J gene: TRBJ1-5; clone size: -; CDR3 protein: CASRQRGGTEGNQPQHF; CDR3 DNA: TGTGCCAGTAGACAGAGGGGGGGCACGGAGGGCAATCAGCCCCAGCATTTT
V gene: TRBV20-1; D gene: -; J gene: TRBJ2-7; clone size: -; CDR3 protein: CSGRMDEQYF; CDR3 DNA: TGCAGTGGGCGAATGGACGAGCAGTACTTC
V gene: TRBV2; D gene: -; J gene: TRBJ2-2; clone size: -; CDR3 protein: CASSWGRLNTGELFF; CDR3 DNA: TGTGCCAGCAGTTGGGGAAGACTAAACACCGGGGAGCTGTTTTTT
V gene: TRBV10-3; D gene: -; J gene: TRBJ2-2; clone size: -; CDR3 protein: CAIKTVTGELFF; CDR3 DNA: TGTGCCATCAAGACAGTTACCGGGGAGCTGTTTTTT
V gene: TRBV5-6; D gene: TRBD2; J gene: TRBJ2-5; clone size: -; CDR3 protein: CASSPQGTRKETQYF; CDR3 DNA: TGTGCCAGCAGCCCCCAAGGGACTAGGAAGGAGACCCAGTACTTC
V gene: TRBV25-1; D gene: -; J gene: TRBJ1-6; clone size: -; CDR3 protein: CASSDGTYNSPLHF; CDR3 DNA: TGTGCCAGCAGCGACGGTACCTATAATTCACCCCTCCACTTT
V gene: TRBV2; D gene: -; J gene: TRBJ1-4; clone size: -; CDR3 protein: CASLGLGAGNEKLFF; CDR3 DNA: TGTGCCAGTCTTGGGTTGGGTGCAGGGAACGAAAAACTGTTTTTT